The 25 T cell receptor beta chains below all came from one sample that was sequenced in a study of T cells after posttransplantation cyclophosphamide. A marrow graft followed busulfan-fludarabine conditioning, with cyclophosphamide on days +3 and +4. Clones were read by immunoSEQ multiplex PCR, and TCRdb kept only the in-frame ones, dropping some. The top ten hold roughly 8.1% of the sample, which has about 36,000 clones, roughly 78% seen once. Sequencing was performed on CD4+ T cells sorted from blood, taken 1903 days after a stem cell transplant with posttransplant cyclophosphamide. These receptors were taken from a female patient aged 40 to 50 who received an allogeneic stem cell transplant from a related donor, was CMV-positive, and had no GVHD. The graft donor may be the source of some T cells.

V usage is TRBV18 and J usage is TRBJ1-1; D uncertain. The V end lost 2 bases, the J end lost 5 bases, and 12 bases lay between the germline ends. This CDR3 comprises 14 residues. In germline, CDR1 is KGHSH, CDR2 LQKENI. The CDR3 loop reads CASSPRQSETEAFF. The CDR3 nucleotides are TGTGCCAGCTCACCAAGACAATCAGAAACTGAAGCTTTCTTT.

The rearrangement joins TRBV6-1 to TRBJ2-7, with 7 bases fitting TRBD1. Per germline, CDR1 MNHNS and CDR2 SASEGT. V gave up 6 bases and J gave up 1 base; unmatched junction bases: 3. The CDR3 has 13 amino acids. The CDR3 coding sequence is TGTGCCAGCAGACAGGGGCTTTCCTACGAGCAGTACTTC. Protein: CASRQGLSYEQYF.

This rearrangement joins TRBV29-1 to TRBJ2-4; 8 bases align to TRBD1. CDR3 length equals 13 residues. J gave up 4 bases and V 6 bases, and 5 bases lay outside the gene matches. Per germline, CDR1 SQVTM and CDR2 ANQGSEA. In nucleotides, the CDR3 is TGCAGCGTCGGACAGGGAACGAAAAACATTCAGTACTTC. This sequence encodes CSVGQGTKNIQYF.

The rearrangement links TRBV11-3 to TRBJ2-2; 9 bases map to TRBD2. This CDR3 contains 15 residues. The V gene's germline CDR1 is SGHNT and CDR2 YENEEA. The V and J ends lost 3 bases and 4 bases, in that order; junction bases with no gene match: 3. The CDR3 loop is CASSFAGGSTGELFF. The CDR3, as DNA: TGTGCCAGCAGCTTCGCGGGGGGGTCCACCGGGGAGCTGTTTTTT.

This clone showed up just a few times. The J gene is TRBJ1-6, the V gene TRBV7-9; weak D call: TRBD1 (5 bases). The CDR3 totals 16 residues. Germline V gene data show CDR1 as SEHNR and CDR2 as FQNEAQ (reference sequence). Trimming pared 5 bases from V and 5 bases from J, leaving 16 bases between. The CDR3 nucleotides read TGTGCCAGCAGCCCCCGGGGGATTATCGATAATTCACCCCTCCACTTT. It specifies CASSPRGIIDNSPLHF. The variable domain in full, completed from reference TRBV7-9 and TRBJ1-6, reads DTGVSQNPRHKITKRGQNVTFRCDPISEHNRLYWYRQTLGQGPEFLTYFQNEAQLEKSRLLSDRFSAERPKGSFSTLEIQRTEQGDSAMYLCASSPRGIIDNSPLHFGNGTRLTVT.

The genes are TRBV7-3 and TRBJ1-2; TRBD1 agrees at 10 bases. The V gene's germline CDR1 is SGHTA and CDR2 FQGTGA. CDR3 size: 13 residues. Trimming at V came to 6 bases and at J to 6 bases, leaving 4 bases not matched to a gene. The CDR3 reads CASSFDRGHGYTF. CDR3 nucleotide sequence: TGTGCCAGCAGTTTCGACAGGGGGCATGGCTACACCTTC.

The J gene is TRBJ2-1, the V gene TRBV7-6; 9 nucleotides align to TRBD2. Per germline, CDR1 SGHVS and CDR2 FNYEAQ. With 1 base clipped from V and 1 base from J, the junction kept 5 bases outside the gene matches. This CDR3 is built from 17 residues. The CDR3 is CASSLVSGGRSYNEQFF. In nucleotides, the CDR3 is TGTGCCAGCAGCTTAGTGAGCGGGGGGAGATCCTACAATGAGCAGTTCTTC. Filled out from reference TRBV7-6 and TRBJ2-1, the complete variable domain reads GAGVSQSPRYKVTKRGQDVALRCDPISGHVSLYWYRQALGQGPEFLTYFNYEAQQDKSGLPNDRFSAERPEGSISTLTIQRTEQRDSAMYRCASSLVSGGRSYNEQFFGPGTRLTVL.

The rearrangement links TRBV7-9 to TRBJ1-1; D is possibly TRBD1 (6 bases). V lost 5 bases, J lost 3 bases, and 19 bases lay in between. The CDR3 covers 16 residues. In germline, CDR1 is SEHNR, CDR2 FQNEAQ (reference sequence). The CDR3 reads CASSRTPGTSYTEAFF. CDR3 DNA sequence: TGTGCCAGCAGCCGTACCCCCGGGACATCCTACACTGAAGCTTTCTTT. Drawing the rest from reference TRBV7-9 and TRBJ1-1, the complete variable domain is DTGVSQNPRHKITKRGQNVTFRCDPISEHNRLYWYRQTLGQGPEFLTYFQNEAQLEKSRLLSDRFSAERPKGSFSTLEIQRTEQGDSAMYLCASSRTPGTSYTEAFFGQGTRLTVV.

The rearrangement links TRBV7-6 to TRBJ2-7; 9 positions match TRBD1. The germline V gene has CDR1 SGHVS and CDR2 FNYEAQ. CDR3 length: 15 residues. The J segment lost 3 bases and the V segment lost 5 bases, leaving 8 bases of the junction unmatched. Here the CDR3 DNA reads TGTGCCAGCAGCCGGCCCGACAGGGGGATCTACGAGCAGTACTTC. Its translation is CASSRPDRGIYEQYF.

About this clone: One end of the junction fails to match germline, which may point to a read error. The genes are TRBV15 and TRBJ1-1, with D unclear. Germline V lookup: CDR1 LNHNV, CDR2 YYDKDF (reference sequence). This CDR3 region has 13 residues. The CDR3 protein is CATSMAMNTEAFF. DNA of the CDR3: TGTGCCACAAGCATGGCCATGAACACTGAAGCTTTCTTT.

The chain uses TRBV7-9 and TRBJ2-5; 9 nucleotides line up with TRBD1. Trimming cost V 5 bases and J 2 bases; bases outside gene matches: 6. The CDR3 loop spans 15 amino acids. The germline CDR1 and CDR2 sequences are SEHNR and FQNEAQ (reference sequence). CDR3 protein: CASSRRDRAQETQYF. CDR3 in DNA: TGTGCCAGCAGCCGACGGGACAGGGCACAAGAGACCCAGTACTTC.

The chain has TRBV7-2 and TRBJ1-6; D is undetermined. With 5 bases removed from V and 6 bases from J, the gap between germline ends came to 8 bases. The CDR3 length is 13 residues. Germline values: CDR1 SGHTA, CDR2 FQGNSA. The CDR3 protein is CASSPNPNSPLHF. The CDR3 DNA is TGTGCCAGCAGCCCTAACCCTAATTCACCCCTCCACTTT.

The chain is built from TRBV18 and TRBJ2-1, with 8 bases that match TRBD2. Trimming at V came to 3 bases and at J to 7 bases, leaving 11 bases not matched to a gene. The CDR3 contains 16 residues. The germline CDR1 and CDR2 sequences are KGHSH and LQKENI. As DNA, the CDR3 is TGTGCCAGCTCACCGTTGTCCGGGACTAGTTCTAATGAGCAGTTCTTC. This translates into CASSPLSGTSSNEQFF.

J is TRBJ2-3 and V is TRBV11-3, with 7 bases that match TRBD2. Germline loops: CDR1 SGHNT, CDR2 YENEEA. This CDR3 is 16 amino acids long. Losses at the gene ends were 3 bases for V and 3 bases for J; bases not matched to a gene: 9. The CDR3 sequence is CASSLGGGRETDTQYF. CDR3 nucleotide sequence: TGTGCCAGCAGCTTGGGGGGGGGACGTGAGACAGATACGCAGTATTTT.

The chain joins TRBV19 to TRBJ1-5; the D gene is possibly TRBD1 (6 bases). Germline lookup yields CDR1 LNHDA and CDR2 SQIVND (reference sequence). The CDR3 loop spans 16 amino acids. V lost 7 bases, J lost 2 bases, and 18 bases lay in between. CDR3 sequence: CASKPQGRSGNQPQHF. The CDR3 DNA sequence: TGTGCCAGTAAACCACAGGGAAGGTCGGGCAATCAGCCCCAGCATTTT.

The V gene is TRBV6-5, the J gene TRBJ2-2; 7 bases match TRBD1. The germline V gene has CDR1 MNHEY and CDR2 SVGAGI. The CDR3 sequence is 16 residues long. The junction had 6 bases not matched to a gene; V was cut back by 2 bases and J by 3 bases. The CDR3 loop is CASSYRTGVYTGELFF. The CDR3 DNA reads TGTGCCAGCAGTTACCGAACAGGGGTTTACACCGGGGAGCTGTTTTTT.

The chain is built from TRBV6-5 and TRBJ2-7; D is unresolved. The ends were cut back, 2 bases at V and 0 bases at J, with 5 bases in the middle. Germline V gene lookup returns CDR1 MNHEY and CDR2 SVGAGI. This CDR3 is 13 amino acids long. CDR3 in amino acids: CASSYHPSYEQYF. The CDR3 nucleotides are TGTGCCAGCAGTTACCATCCCTCCTACGAGCAGTACTTC.

CDR3 protein: CASSPQTGLVGELFF. CDR3 DNA sequence: TGTGCCAGCAGCCCTCAGACAGGGCTCGTGGGGGAGCTGTTTTTT. The V gene is TRBV9, the J gene TRBJ2-2, with 7 bases fitting TRBD1. CDR1 is SGDLS and CDR2 is YYNGEE in the germline V gene. CDR3 size: 15 residues. V gave up 4 bases and J gave up 8 bases; unmatched junction bases: 11.

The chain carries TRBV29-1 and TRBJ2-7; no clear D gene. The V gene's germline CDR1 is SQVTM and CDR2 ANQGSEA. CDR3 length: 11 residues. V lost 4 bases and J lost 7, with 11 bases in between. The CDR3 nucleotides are TGCAGCGTTGCTGTGGCTTTGGAGCAGTACTTC. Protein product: CSVAVALEQYF.

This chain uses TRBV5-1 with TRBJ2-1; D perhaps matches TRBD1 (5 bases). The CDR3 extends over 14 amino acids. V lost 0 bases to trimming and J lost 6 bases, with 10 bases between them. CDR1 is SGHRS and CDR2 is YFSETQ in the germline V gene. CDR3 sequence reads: CASSLGVQGNEQFF. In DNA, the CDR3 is TGCGCCAGCAGCTTGGGAGTGCAGGGCAATGAGCAGTTCTTC.

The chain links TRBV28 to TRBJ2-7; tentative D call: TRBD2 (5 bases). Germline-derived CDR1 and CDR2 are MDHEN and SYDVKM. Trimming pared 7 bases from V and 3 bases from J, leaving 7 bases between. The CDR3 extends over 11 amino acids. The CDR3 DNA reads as TGTGCCAGCATGGGGAGCTACGAGCAGTACTTC. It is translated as CASMGSYEQYF.

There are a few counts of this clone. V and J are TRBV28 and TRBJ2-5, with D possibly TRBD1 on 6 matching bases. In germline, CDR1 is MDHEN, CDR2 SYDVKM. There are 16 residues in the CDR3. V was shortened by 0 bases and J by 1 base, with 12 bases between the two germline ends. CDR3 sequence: CASSLWMTGSQETQYF. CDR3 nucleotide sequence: TGTGCCAGCAGTTTATGGATGACAGGCTCCCAAGAGACCCAGTACTTC.

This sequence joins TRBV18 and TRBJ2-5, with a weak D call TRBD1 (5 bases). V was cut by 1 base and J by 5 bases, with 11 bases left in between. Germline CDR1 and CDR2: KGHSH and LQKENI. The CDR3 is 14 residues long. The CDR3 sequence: CASSPRQGQETQYF. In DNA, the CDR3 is TGTGCCAGCTCACCACGTCAGGGTCAGGAGACCCAGTACTTC.

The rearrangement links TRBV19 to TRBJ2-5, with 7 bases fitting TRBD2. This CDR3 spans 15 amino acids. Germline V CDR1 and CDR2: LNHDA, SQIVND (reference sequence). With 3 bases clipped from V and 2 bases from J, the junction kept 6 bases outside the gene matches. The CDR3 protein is CASSIGRVLQETQYF. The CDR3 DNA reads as TGTGCCAGTAGTATTGGGAGGGTCTTACAAGAGACCCAGTACTTC.

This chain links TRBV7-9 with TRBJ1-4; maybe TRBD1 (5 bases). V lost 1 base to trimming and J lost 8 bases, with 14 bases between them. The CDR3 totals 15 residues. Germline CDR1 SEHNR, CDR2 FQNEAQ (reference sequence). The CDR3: CASSLGFAGEEKLFF. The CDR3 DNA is TGTGCCAGCAGCTTAGGCTTCGCGGGGGAGGAAAAACTGTTTTTT.